The 15 T cell receptor beta chains listed next were all sequenced from one sample in a study of shared clonotypes between healthy human individuals (TCRdb year 2020). Library method: the immunoSEQ multiplex PCR assay. Drawn from immuneACCESS, this table holds only the in-frame rearrangements with V and J called that TCRdb kept. Clones are partly lost; checked studies trace under half to an unresolved V gene and leave the rest unexplained. Present in this sample are 2 million to 2.5 million clones, approximately 93% of which were seen just once. The top ten clonotypes cover under 0.45% of the sample. The sample comprised naive CD4+ T cells from PBMCs. Interpreted using the paper, the cell subset or site label stands for: CD45RA+ positively selected. The receptors shown here come from a man aged 18 to 29 in good health. Some clones in this sample may be carry-over from other donors' samples.

The chain carries TRBV9 and TRBJ2-3; 7 bases agree with TRBD2. V was pared by 2 bases and J by 2 bases, with 5 bases of the junction left unmatched. CDR3 length equals 15 residues. Germline CDR1 is SGDLS and CDR2 is YYNGEE. Written as DNA, the CDR3 is TGTGCCAGCAGCGTCATAGCGGGTGACACAGATACGCAGTATTTT. This translates into CASSVIAGDTDTQYF.

As regards this clone: Other DNA sequences in this specimen translate into the identical CDR3. V and J are TRBV9 and TRBJ2-3, with TRBD2 matching 9 bases. Looked up from germline, CDR1 is SGDLS and CDR2 is YYNGEE. The CDR3 is made up of 15 amino acids. The V segment lost 2 bases and the J segment 0 bases; nucleotides outside the gene matches: 1. The CDR3: CASSVLAGSTDTQYF. The CDR3 coding sequence is TGTGCCAGCAGCGTGCTAGCGGGGAGCACAGATACGCAGTATTTT. Full variable domain (rest looked up from reference TRBV9 and TRBJ2-3): DSGVTQTPKHLITATGQRVTLRCSPRSGDLSVYWYQQSLDQGLQFLIQYYNGEERAKGNILERFSAQQFPDLHSELNLSSLELGDSALYFCASSVLAGSTDTQYFGPGTRLTVL.

The V gene is TRBV19, the J gene TRBJ2-5; 12 positions match TRBD2. The V and J ends lost 3 bases and 5 bases, in that order; junction bases with no gene match: 7. Germline CDR1 reads LNHDA; CDR2 reads SQIVND (reference sequence). This CDR3 contains 16 residues. Here the CDR3 reads CASSISSGRAGETQYF. The CDR3 DNA sequence: TGTGCCAGTAGTATTTCTAGCGGGAGGGCCGGGGAGACCCAGTACTTC.

The chain combines TRBV5-4 with TRBJ2-4; tentatively, D is TRBD2 (7 bases). This CDR3 has 15 residues. The V gene's germline CDR1 is SGHNT and CDR2 YYREEE (reference sequence). Trimming pared 3 bases from V and 6 bases from J, leaving 16 bases between. CDR3 bases: TGTGCCAGCAGCTCGCGAGGGGGAGGGGGAAACATTCAGTACTTC. It encodes CASSSRGGGGNIQYF.

V gene TRBV5-6 combines with J gene TRBJ1-1, with TRBD1 matching 7 bases. The CDR3 runs 16 residues. J was trimmed by 5 bases and V by 6 bases; bases with no gene match: 16. Germline CDR1 and CDR2: SGHDT and YYEEEE. In DNA, the CDR3 is TGTGCCAGCACCGAAGACAGGGCCCTTATCGGGACTGAAGCTTTCTTT. This sequence encodes CASTEDRALIGTEAFF.

In its sample, this clone was seen once. The chain employs TRBV19 and TRBJ2-7; D is perhaps TRBD2 (6 bases). Germline CDR1 reads LNHDA; CDR2 reads SQIVND (reference sequence). V lost 5 bases, J lost 2 bases, and 19 bases lay in between. The CDR3 is made up of 16 amino acids. CDR3 sequence reads: CASSFLHRDSAYEQYF. The CDR3 region has the DNA TGTGCCAGTAGTTTCCTTCACCGGGACTCAGCCTACGAGCAGTACTTC.

The chain carries TRBV9 and TRBJ2-1; TRBD1 aligns across 7 bases. The ends lost 0 bases at V and 2 bases at J; junction bases unmatched: 2. Germline loops: CDR1 SGDLS, CDR2 YYNGEE. This CDR3 is 15 amino acids long. The CDR3 region is CASSVEQGPYNEQFF. The CDR3 DNA reads as TGTGCCAGCAGCGTAGAACAGGGGCCCTACAATGAGCAGTTCTTC.

The V gene is TRBV9, the J gene TRBJ1-1; D not resolved. CDR3 length equals 17 residues. Between the trimmed V and J ends, which lost 4 bases and 7 bases, there was a span of 26 bases. Germline V lookup: CDR1 SGDLS, CDR2 YYNGEE. The CDR3 here is CASSPRLASTSDGEAFF. DNA for the CDR3: TGTGCCAGCAGCCCTCGCCTGGCTTCCACCTCGGACGGTGAAGCTTTCTTT.

This clone has only one observation. The chain carries TRBV14 and TRBJ2-3, with D possibly being TRBD1 (5 bases). V dropped 1 base and J dropped 7 bases, with 12 bases sitting between them. The germline gives CDR1 SGHDN, CDR2 FVKESK. The CDR3 contains 14 residues. The DNA of the CDR3 is TGTGCCAGCAGCCAAGTGATGGGGCTAAATACGCAGTATTTT. This gives the protein CASSQVMGLNTQYF.

About this clone itself: Distinct nucleotide sequences in the sample also encode this CDR3. V and J are TRBV18 and TRBJ2-3; D remains ambiguous. V was trimmed by 2 bases and J by 6 bases, leaving 3 bases between them. CDR3 length: 11 amino acids. Germline V gene lookup returns CDR1 KGHSH and CDR2 LQKENI. The CDR3 coding sequence is TGTGCCAGCTCACCAATGGATACGCAGTATTTT. Its translation is CASSPMDTQYF. The full variable domain, with the rest looked up from reference TRBV18 and TRBJ2-3, is NAGVMQNPRHLVRRRGQEARLRCSPMKGHSHVYWYRQLPEEGLKFMVYLQKENIIDESGMPKERFSAEFPKEGPSILRIQQVVRGDSAAYFCASSPMDTQYFGPGTRLTVL.

This clone was counted a single time. J is TRBJ2-5 and V is TRBV7-6; no clear D. The CDR3 consists of 13 residues. Germline CDR1 is SGHVS and CDR2 is FNYEAQ. V was shortened by 0 bases and J by 2 bases, with 4 bases between the two germline ends. The DNA of the CDR3 is TGTGCCAGCAGCTTAGCGTGGCAAGAGACCCAGTACTTC. Translation gives CASSLAWQETQYF.

This chain uses TRBV7-8 with TRBJ1-3; D possibly corresponds to TRBD1 (6 bases). Germline-derived CDR1 and CDR2 are SGHVS and FQNEAQ. The CDR3 consists of 17 residues. Between the trimmed V and J ends, which lost 5 bases and 0 bases, there was a span of 17 bases. The CDR3 DNA sequence: TGTGCCAGCAGCCAACAGGGACGGGTTCACTCTGGAAACACCATATATTTT. Encoded protein: CASSQQGRVHSGNTIYF.

The genes are TRBV7-3 and TRBJ2-1, with D possibly being TRBD2 (6 bases). The V end was cut by 5 bases, the J end by 4 bases, with 18 bases between. This CDR3 region has 16 residues. Germline V gene sequence: CDR1 SGHTA, CDR2 FQGTGA. CDR3 coding DNA: TGTGCCAGCAGCCCCTCGACAGCCGGGACTTACAATGAGCAGTTCTTC. Translating it yields CASSPSTAGTYNEQFF.

This chain uses TRBV11-2 with TRBJ1-6, with 8 bases matching TRBD1. CDR3 length: 18 residues. CDR1 and CDR2 (germline): SGHAT, FQNNGV. J was trimmed by 7 bases and V by 4 bases; bases with no gene match: 15. CDR3 DNA: TGTGCCAGCAGCTCCCACCCCCCACGGACAGGGACAAATTCACCCCTCCACTTT. This codes for CASSSHPPRTGTNSPLHF.

The V call is TRBV7-8, the J call TRBJ2-7, with 9 bases that match TRBD1. CDR1 is SGHVS and CDR2 is FQNEAQ in the germline V gene. V dropped 4 bases and J dropped 0; count of bases not matched to a gene: 4. The CDR3 is 15 residues long. The CDR3 region is CASSSGQGLSYEQYF. Written as DNA, the CDR3 is TGTGCCAGCAGCTCGGGACAGGGACTCTCCTACGAGCAGTACTTC.